A selection of T cell receptor beta chains follows, all from one sample in a study of blood T cell repertoires in COVID-19. Profiling relied on immunoSEQ multiplex PCR, and the TCRdb table lists in-frame clones only, not all of them. There are about 120,000 clones in the sample; approximately 86% occur only once, and more than 9.5% lies in the top ten. The specimen sequenced was peripheral blood. These receptors were obtained from a woman aged 70 to 79 with COVID-19, enrolled during active disease. Each CDR3 is given with its conserved first and last residue. D genes are given only for firm matches. Clone size is shown for a subset of rows, as once, few, many or a class of expanded clone.

NA	TRBV2	few	TRBJ2-7	TGTGCCAGCAGCCGGCGCCAGGGATCCTACGAGCAGTACTTC	CASSRRQGSYEQYF
TRBD2	TRBV5-1	NA	TRBJ2-1	TGCGCCAGCAGCTTGGAACTAGCGGGGGGTAAGGAGCAGTTCTTC	CASSLELAGGKEQFF
NA	TRBV5-4	NA	TRBJ1-3	TGTGCCAGCAGCCCCGGGGGTGGAAACACCATATATTTT	CASSPGGGNTIYF
TRBD1	TRBV29-1	NA	TRBJ1-2	TGCAGCGTTGAGGCGACAGGGCTGGGCTACACCTTC	CSVEATGLGYTF
TRBD1	TRBV4-1	NA	TRBJ1-5	TGCGCCAGCAGCCCTGGACAGGAGCAGCCCCAGCATTTT	CASSPGQEQPQHF
TRBD1	TRBV2	NA	TRBJ2-5	TGTGCCAGCAGTGGACAGGGGGGAGAGACCCAGTACTTC	CASSGQGGETQYF
NA	TRBV21-1	NA	TRBJ2-5	TGTGCCAGCAGCCCCCACCTGGGGACTAGGGCCCCTAACCAAGAGACCCAGTACTTC	CASSPHLGTRAPNQETQYF
NA	TRBV7-9	once	TRBJ2-3	TGTGCCAGCAGCTTATCAGTCACAGATACGCAGTATTTT	CASSLSVTDTQYF
NA	TRBV30	NA	TRBJ2-1	TGTGCCTGGAGTGTATCTAGTCTTGACAATGAGCAGTTCTTC	CAWSVSSLDNEQFF
NA	TRBV9	NA	TRBJ1-4	TGTGCCAGCAGCGTAGGGGCGGGGAAACTGTTTTTT	CASSVGAGKLFF
TRBD1	TRBV3-1/TRBV3-2	NA	TRBJ1-1	TGTGCCAGCAGCCAATACAGGGGCGCGGTAGTTGAAGCTTTCTTT	CASSQYRGAVVEAFF
NA	TRBV19	NA	TRBJ1-3	TGTGCCAGTAGTATATTCCGTGAGGACAGAAGAAACACCATATATTTT	CASSIFREDRRNTIYF
TRBD1	TRBV11-2	NA	TRBJ2-2	TGTGCCAGCAGCGTCGACAGGGTCAGGCACGGGGAGCTGTTTTTT	CASSVDRVRHGELFF
TRBD1	TRBV27	NA	TRBJ2-3	TGTGCCAGCAGGGCTCAGGGGGTCCTCACAGATACGCAGTATTTT	CASRAQGVLTDTQYF
TRBD1	TRBV2	NA	TRBJ1-5	TGTGCCAGCAGCGTCCAGGGAGGACAGGGCTTGAATCAGCCCCAGCATTTT	CASSVQGGQGLNQPQHF
TRBD2	TRBV28	NA	TRBJ2-5	TGTGCCAGCAGTTGGGGGGGTCCTCAAGAGACCCAGTACTTC	CASSWGGPQETQYF
TRBD1	TRBV7-9	once	TRBJ1-4	TGTGCCAGCTCCAAAGGACAGGGGGAGGAAAAACTGTTTTTT	CASSKGQGEEKLFF
NA	TRBV3-1/TRBV3-2	NA	TRBJ1-6	TGTGCCAGCAGCCAAGAAGTTGTGACAAGGTATAATTCACCCCTCCACTTT	CASSQEVVTRYNSPLHF
TRBD1	TRBV7-2	NA	TRBJ1-1	TGTGCCAGCAGCACCGGGACAGGGGTCACTGAAGCTTTCTTT	CASSTGTGVTEAFF
TRBD1	TRBV4-2	few	TRBJ1-4	TGTGCCAGCAGCCAACGGATCACCGGGACAGGGTTTGAAAAACTGTTTTTT	CASSQRITGTGFEKLFF